The 21 T cell receptor beta chains in this list originate from one sample, sequenced in a study of blood T cell repertoires in COVID-19 (dated by TCRdb to 2020 to 2022). Library preparation used the immunoSEQ multiplex PCR assay. What TCRdb holds here is the immuneACCESS table cut down to in-frame rearrangements. Part of the clones is not present; checked against another copy, under half of the missing clones reflect an unresolved V gene, and the others are unexplained. This sample is represented by about 160,000 clones; 80% to 90% of them were singletons. The top ten clones comprise 7.3% of the sample. Input material: PBMCs or T cells enriched from blood (not recorded which). The receptor set was obtained from a man aged 45-60 years who had recovered from COVID-19.

The chain links TRBV5-1 to TRBJ2-5; possible D gene TRBD1, 5 bases. CDR3 length equals 14 residues. Trimming left V 4 bases short and J 3 bases short, with 13 bases between. Germline CDR1 reads SGHRS; CDR2 reads YFSETQ. The CDR3 DNA reads TGCGCCAGCAGCCCCGTATCGACAGAAGAGACCCAGTACTTC. Amino acids: CASSPVSTEETQYF. The full variable domain, completed using reference TRBV5-1 and TRBJ2-5, is KAGVTQTPRYLIKTRGQQVTLSCSPISGHRSVSWYQQTPGQGLQFLFEYFSETQRNKGNFPGRFSGRQFSNSRSEMNVSTLELGDSALYLCASSPVSTEETQYFGPGTRLLVL.

The rearrangement joins TRBV5-4 to TRBJ2-3; D unresolved. The CDR3 runs 11 residues. Germline V lookup: CDR1 SGHNT, CDR2 YYREEE (reference sequence). Trimming took off 4 bases at V and 6 bases at J, with 6 bases between the two ends. CDR3 residues: CASSTRDTQYF. The CDR3 DNA reads TGTGCCAGCAGCACCCGGGATACGCAGTATTTT.

This clone has just one count. This chain joins TRBV6-1 and TRBJ1-6, with a tentative D call TRBD1 (5 bases). The V end lost 2 bases, the J end lost 2 bases, and 10 bases lay between the germline ends. This CDR3 comprises 16 residues. Germline V CDR1 and CDR2: MNHNS, SASEGT. The CDR3: CASSERQTPYNSPLHF. The DNA for the CDR3 is TGTGCCAGCAGTGAACGACAGACGCCCTATAATTCACCCCTCCACTTT.

The chain links TRBV7-2 to TRBJ1-2, with 10 bases lining up with TRBD1. CDR3 length: 14 residues. V was pared by 5 bases and J by 2 bases, with 2 bases of the junction left unmatched. In germline, CDR1 is SGHTA, CDR2 FQGNSA. CDR3 loop: CASSAGQGNYGYTF. The CDR3 DNA is TGTGCCAGCAGCGCGGGACAGGGGAACTATGGCTACACCTTC.

The chain uses TRBV19 and TRBJ1-2, with a weak D call TRBD1 (5 bases). The CDR3 sequence is 15 residues long. V lost 4 bases to trimming and J lost 1 base, with 13 bases between them. From germline, CDR1 is LNHDA and CDR2 SQIVND (reference sequence). The CDR3 loop reads CASSRGWEDNYGYTF. The CDR3 bases are TGTGCCAGTAGTAGGGGGTGGGAGGATAACTATGGCTACACCTTC.

In DNA form, the CDR3 reads TGCAGCGTTGAGGGCCCAGATACGCAGTATTTT. Its translation: CSVEGPDTQYF. The genes are TRBV29-1 and TRBJ2-3; D is unresolved. V was cut by 3 bases and J by 4 bases, with 5 bases left in between. The germline V gene has CDR1 SQVTM and CDR2 ANQGSEA. The CDR3 consists of 11 residues.

In nucleotides, the CDR3 is TGTGCCAGCAGCGAGGGCGGGGGGTTGGAGACCCAGTACTTC. Amino acid sequence: CASSEGGGLETQYF. The V and J genes are TRBV9 and TRBJ2-5; TRBD2 aligns across 8 bases. The CDR3 contains 14 residues. CDR1 is SGDLS and CDR2 is YYNGEE in the germline V gene. The J segment lost 5 bases and the V segment lost 3 bases, leaving 6 bases of the junction unmatched.

The chain is built from TRBV12-5 and TRBJ2-1; 11 bases are shared with TRBD2. The CDR3 contains 15 residues. Germline CDR1 reads LGHNT; CDR2 reads FRNRAP. Trimming removed 0 bases from V and 10 bases from J; junction bases left unmatched: 5. The CDR3 region is CASGLVPSGGREQFF. CDR3 DNA: TGTGCTAGTGGTTTGGTACCTAGCGGGGGGCGGGAGCAGTTCTTC. The full variable domain, completed using reference TRBV12-5 and TRBJ2-1, is DARVTQTPRHKVTEMGQEVTMRCQPILGHNTVFWYRQTMMQGLELLAYFRNRAPLDDSGMPKDRFSAEMPDATLATLKIQPSEPRDSAVYFCASGLVPSGGREQFFGPGTRLTVL.

The J gene is TRBJ1-5, the V gene TRBV2; D not certain. The germline CDR1 and CDR2 sequences are SNHLY and FYNNEI. The CDR3 extends over 14 amino acids. Trimming removed 6 bases from V and 2 bases from J, with 11 bases in between. DNA for the CDR3: TGTGCCAGCAGCGCCCGAACAGGCAATCAGCCCCAGCATTTT. Translation: CASSARTGNQPQHF.

The chain uses TRBV18 and TRBJ2-7; 11 bases match TRBD2. Unmatched junction bases numbered 4, after V lost 2 bases and J lost 1 base. The CDR3 totals 16 residues. Germline V lookup: CDR1 KGHSH, CDR2 LQKENI. The CDR3 sequence is CASSPWLAGGSYEQYF. In nucleotides, the CDR3 is TGTGCCAGCTCACCATGGCTAGCGGGGGGATCCTACGAGCAGTACTTC.

This rearrangement joins TRBV7-9 to TRBJ1-1; tentatively, D is TRBD1 (6 bases). The V gene's germline CDR1 is SEHNR and CDR2 FQNEAQ (reference sequence). The V gene lost 2 bases and the J gene lost 4 bases, with 11 bases spanning the gap. The CDR3 length is 14 residues. Here the CDR3 reads CASSLRGKGTEAFF. CDR3 DNA sequence: TGTGCCAGCAGCTTAAGGGGGAAGGGCACTGAAGCTTTCTTT.

The chain recombines TRBV5-1 with TRBJ1-3; D is unclear. The CDR3 runs 15 residues. Germline CDR1 SGHRS, CDR2 YFSETQ. With 1 base removed from V and 0 bases from J, the gap between germline ends came to 8 bases. The CDR3: CASSLMPGSGNTIYF. The CDR3 DNA reads as TGCGCCAGCAGCTTGATGCCGGGCTCTGGAAACACCATATATTTT.

The chain joins TRBV11-2 to TRBJ2-1, with TRBD2 matching 12 bases. V lost 5 bases, J lost 6 bases, and 5 bases stayed unmatched. The germline V gene has CDR1 SGHAT and CDR2 FQNNGV. The CDR3 consists of 15 residues. CDR3 region: CASSRTSGAFNEQFF. For the CDR3, the DNA is TGTGCCAGCAGCCGGACTAGCGGGGCTTTCAATGAGCAGTTCTTC.

The gene calls are TRBV27 and TRBJ2-1, with 7 bases that match TRBD2. Per germline, CDR1 MNHEY and CDR2 SMNVEV (reference sequence). The CDR3 consists of 13 residues. Trimming cost V 6 bases and J 10 bases; bases outside gene matches: 9. The CDR3 nucleotides read TGTGCCAGCAGACCCCAAGCGGGATTCGAGCAGTTCTTC. Translating it yields CASRPQAGFEQFF.

The rearrangement uses TRBV14 and TRBJ2-3; 7 bases are a match to TRBD2. The CDR3 extends over 15 amino acids. Germline CDR1 SGHDN, CDR2 FVKESK. V lost 0 bases and J lost 5; bases outside the gene matches: 5. DNA for the CDR3: TGTGCCAGCAGCCAAGATATCGGGGGGAAAGATACGCAGTATTTT. Protein sequence: CASSQDIGGKDTQYF.

This clone came up a few times. The chain recombines TRBV9 with TRBJ2-3; D is unresolved. The germline V gene has CDR1 SGDLS and CDR2 YYNGEE. Trimming stripped 3 bases from V and 3 bases from J, with 8 bases between. This CDR3 is built from 13 residues. CDR3 DNA sequence: TGTGCCAGCAGCGGGTACTATACAGATACGCAGTATTTT. It codes for CASSGYYTDTQYF.

This rearrangement joins TRBV18 to TRBJ1-1; no definite D call. Trimming removed 2 bases from V and 3 bases from J, with 7 bases in between. The CDR3 consists of 13 residues. CDR1 and CDR2 (germline): KGHSH, LQKENI. The CDR3 nucleotides are TGTGCCAGCTCACCAAACCCGGACACTGAAGCTTTCTTT. Its protein product is CASSPNPDTEAFF.

V gene TRBV5-4 combines with J gene TRBJ2-3; D perhaps matches TRBD1 (6 bases). The CDR3 consists of 14 residues. The germline CDR1 and CDR2 sequences are SGHNT and YYREEE (reference sequence). V dropped 10 bases and J dropped 3 bases, with 18 bases sitting between them. The CDR3 DNA is TGTGCCGGCGGTAGGCAGGGGCGGACAGATACGCAGTATTTT. Translation: CAGGRQGRTDTQYF.

The J gene is TRBJ1-2, the V gene TRBV4-2; TRBD1 agrees at 8 bases. This CDR3 region has 14 residues. Trimming cost V 2 bases and J 7 bases; bases outside gene matches: 6. Germline loops: CDR1 LGHNA, CDR2 YNFKEQ. For the CDR3, the DNA is TGTGCCAGCAGCCAAATGGACAGGGAGAGTGGCTACACCTTC. This gives the protein CASSQMDRESGYTF.

This chain joins TRBV5-1 and TRBJ1-2; TRBD1 agrees at 9 bases. CDR1 SGHRS and CDR2 YFSETQ come from the germline V gene. This CDR3 region has 14 residues. J lost 8 bases, V lost 3 bases, and 8 bases had no gene match. In DNA, the CDR3 is TGCGCCAGCAGCTCCGGGACAGGGAATGAAGGCTACACCTTC. It is translated as CASSSGTGNEGYTF.

V gene TRBV5-5 combines with J gene TRBJ1-4, with D unclear. Per germline, CDR1 SGHKS and CDR2 YYEKEE (reference sequence). V was cut by 4 bases and J by 2 bases, with 15 bases left in between. The CDR3 is 16 amino acids. Here the CDR3 reads CASSREQASTNEKLFF. CDR3 bases: TGTGCCAGCAGCCGGGAGCAGGCGTCGACTAATGAAAAACTGTTTTTT.